This T cell receptor beta chain was retrieved from a study of T cells in Graves' hyperthyroidism and ophthalmopathy. Overall study findings and caveats: Ophthalmopathy and stable hyperthyroidism were told apart by a 13 V-J model.

From germline, CDR1 is KGHDR and CDR2 SFDVKD. V gave up 3 bases and J gave up 0 bases; unmatched junction bases: 1. This CDR3 is 16 amino acids long. Ten or more counts support this clonotype. Its antigen is not identified. Patients having uncontrolled infection, another autoimmune disease, pregnancy or lactation were not included. Around 10 ml of fresh peripheral blood supplied the PBMCs. There were TCR beta CDR3 regions amplified from RNA transcripts. During a first-round RT-PCR of the TCR CDR3, the HTBI primer set was used. TCRdb ran MiXCR on the multiplex PCR reads and lists one entry per CDR3 protein. The profile shows roughly 100,000 distinct CDR3 sequences, 47% of them singletons.

The rearrangement uses TRBV24-1 and TRBJ2-3, with 11 bases fitting TRBD2. The sample comprised blood. This sequence was found in a man between 35 and 55 years old with Graves' hyperthyroidism. CDR3 nucleotides: TGTGCCACCAGTGATGTAGCGGGAGGGAGCACAGATACGCAGTATTTT. Protein product: CATSDVAGGSTDTQYF.